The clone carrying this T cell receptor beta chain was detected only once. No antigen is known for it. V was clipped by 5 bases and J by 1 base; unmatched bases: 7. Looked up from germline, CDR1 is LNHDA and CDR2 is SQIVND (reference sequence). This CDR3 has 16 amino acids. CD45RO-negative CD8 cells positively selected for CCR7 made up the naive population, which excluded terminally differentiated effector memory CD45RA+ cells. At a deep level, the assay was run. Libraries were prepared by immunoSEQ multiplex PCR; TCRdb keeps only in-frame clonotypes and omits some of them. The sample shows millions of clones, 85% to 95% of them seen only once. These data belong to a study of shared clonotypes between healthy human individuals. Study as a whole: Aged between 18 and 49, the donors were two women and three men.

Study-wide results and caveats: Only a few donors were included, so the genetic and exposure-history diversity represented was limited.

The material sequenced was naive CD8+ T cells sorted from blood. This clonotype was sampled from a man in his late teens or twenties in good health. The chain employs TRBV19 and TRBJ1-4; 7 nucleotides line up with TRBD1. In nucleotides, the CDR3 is TGTGCCAGTAGTCCGACAGGGCTCGAAACTAATGAAAAACTGTTTTTT. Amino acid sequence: CASSPTGLETNEKLFF.